These 12 T cell receptor beta chains share one sample of origin, sequenced in a study of response to subunit inactivated influenza vaccine. TCRdb reanalysed the RT-PCR reads using MiXCR and keeps one entry per CDR3 protein. The sample holds about 190,000 distinct CDR3 sequences, 13% to 15% seen once. This specimen consisted of CD8+ T cells sorted from PBMCs, obtained around 5 days after vaccination. Receptor source: a man aged 50-60 years who received an inactivated influenza vaccine.

V and J are TRBV10-3 and TRBJ2-7; D is possibly TRBD2 (5 bases). V lost 7 bases to trimming and J lost 3 bases, with 16 bases between them. Germline CDR1 is ENHRY and CDR2 is SYGVKD. This CDR3 is built from 14 residues. The CDR3 loop reads CAITGREGFYEQYF. The CDR3 coding sequence is TGTGCCATCACTGGCCGGGAAGGTTTCTACGAGCAGTACTTC.

V usage is TRBV12-3 or TRBV12-4 and J usage is TRBJ1-1; D unresolved. Trimming took off 3 bases at V and 7 bases at J, with 9 bases between the two ends. This CDR3 has 12 residues. The CDR3 sequence is CASSFNSIEAFF. Here the CDR3 DNA reads TGTGCCAGCAGTTTTAATAGCATTGAAGCTTTCTTT.

This clonotype was counted only a few times. The V call is TRBV30, the J call TRBJ1-1; D not certain. Germline assignment: CDR1 GTSNPN and CDR2 SVGIG (reference sequence). The CDR3 is made up of 12 amino acids. V was trimmed by 0 bases and J by 10 bases, leaving 12 bases between them. CDR3 protein: CAWSVYLVGAFF. As DNA, the CDR3 is TGTGCCTGGAGTGTGTACTTGGTAGGAGCTTTCTTT.

This chain connects TRBV5-1 to TRBJ1-2; D might be TRBD1 (6 bases). Germline lookup yields CDR1 SGHRS and CDR2 YFSETQ. V lost 6 bases and J 6 bases, leaving 18 bases between the germline ends. This CDR3 has 14 amino acids. CDR3 residues: CASTQDSGVNGYTF. CDR3 nucleotide sequence: TGCGCCAGCACCCAGGACAGTGGGGTGAATGGCTACACCTTC.

In this sample, this clonotype turned up a few times. The chain has TRBV7-9 and TRBJ2-7, with TRBD1 matching 10 bases. The CDR3 is 15 amino acids. Germline assignment: CDR1 SEHNR and CDR2 FQNEAQ (reference sequence). V shed 4 bases, J shed 2 bases, and the junction held 5 bases outside the gene matches. CDR3 bases: TGTGCCAGCAGCTACCGGGACAGGGGAACCTACGAGCAGTACTTC. Protein sequence: CASSYRDRGTYEQYF.

The table lists this clonotype with a few counts. This sequence joins TRBV7-2 and TRBJ2-1; tentative D call: TRBD1 (6 bases). Germline assignment: CDR1 SGHTA and CDR2 FQGNSA. This CDR3 has 15 residues. V was shortened by 1 base and J by 5 bases, with 12 bases between the two germline ends. This chain's CDR3 is CASSLGSGQNNEQFF. CDR3 nucleotides: TGTGCCAGCAGCTTAGGTTCAGGACAGAACAATGAGCAGTTCTTC.

This clonotype has ten or more counts. The J gene is TRBJ2-2, the V gene TRBV20-1; D possibly corresponds to TRBD2 (5 bases). Germline V gives CDR1 DFQATT, CDR2 SNEGSKA (reference sequence). The CDR3 contains 14 residues. V gave up 3 bases and J gave up 0 bases, with 8 bases separating them. The CDR3 is CSARDFSNTGELFF. The CDR3 nucleotides read TGCAGTGCTAGGGACTTTTCGAACACCGGGGAGCTGTTTTTT.

This clonotype was recorded a few times. The chain couples TRBV20-1 to TRBJ2-1; D not certain. Trimming cost V 4 bases and J 3 bases, with 10 bases left between them. The length of the CDR3 is 13 residues. Germline V lookup: CDR1 DFQATT, CDR2 SNEGSKA (reference sequence). CDR3 sequence reads: CSATINFYNEQFF. The CDR3 nucleotides are TGCAGTGCTACAATAAACTTCTACAATGAGCAGTTCTTC.

The rearrangement joins TRBV5-6 to TRBJ2-3, with D perhaps assigned TRBD1 or TRBD2 (5 bases each). The germline V gene has CDR1 SGHDT and CDR2 YYEEEE. V was shortened by 1 base and J by 0 bases, with 15 bases between the two germline ends. The length of the CDR3 is 17 residues. The chain's CDR3 is CASSLIRGGPSTDTQYF. In DNA form, the CDR3 reads TGTGCCAGCAGCTTGATCCGGGGCGGGCCGAGCACAGATACGCAGTATTTT. Variable domain in full (rest from reference TRBV5-6 and TRBJ2-3): DAGVTQSPTHLIKTRGQQVTLRCSPKSGHDTVSWYQQALGQGPQFIFQYYEEEERQRGNFPDRFSGHQFPNYSSELNVNALLLGDSALYLCASSLIRGGPSTDTQYFGPGTRLTVL.

This clonotype was detected only a few times. V usage is TRBV4-2 and J usage is TRBJ2-7, with TRBD2 as a possible D gene (6 bases). The CDR3 consists of 15 residues. V was clipped by 1 base and J by 2 bases, with 12 bases between them. Germline assignment: CDR1 LGHNA and CDR2 YNFKEQ. The CDR3 DNA reads TGTGCCAGCAGCCAAGCAACAGGACTAACCTACGAGCAGTACTTC. Translated: CASSQATGLTYEQYF.

The chain employs TRBV7-9 and TRBJ2-5; D perhaps matches TRBD1 (5 bases). Trimming took off 4 bases at V and 3 bases at J, with 9 bases between the two ends. The CDR3 spans 13 residues. Germline assignment: CDR1 SEHNR and CDR2 FQNEAQ (reference sequence). CDR3 DNA: TGTGCCAGCAGCTCCAGGGTGGAAGAGACCCAGTACTTC. Its protein is CASSSRVEETQYF.

This clonotype was counted between two and nine times. The gene calls are TRBV28 and TRBJ2-5, with 15 bases identical to TRBD2. This CDR3 spans 16 amino acids. Germline V gene sequence: CDR1 MDHEN, CDR2 SYDVKM. V shed 5 bases, J shed 3 bases, and the junction held 4 bases outside the gene matches. CDR3 in DNA: TGTGCCAGCAGTGGACTAGCGGGAGGGTTAGAAGAGACCCAGTACTTC. Protein product: CASSGLAGGLEETQYF.